Below, one T cell receptor (beta chain) is given with its context. In this sample, this clonotype turned up many times. Its target antigen remains unknown. It has no much larger one-base neighbor in the sample; base qualities were not kept. The sample comes from a study of T cells after yellow fever vaccination (dated by TCRdb to about 2019). Background on the whole study: Libraries from fractions with low cell numbers were prepared with the SMART-Seq v4 Ultra Low Input RNA kit. To follow T-cell clones before and after primary and booster YFV17D yellow fever vaccination, bulk TCR alpha and beta repertoires were sequenced over time. Two healthy male donors, one aged 18 to 29 and one aged 30 to 40 years, were included in the cohort. Blood samples were taken at several timepoints before and after primary and secondary immunization, and bulk PBMC replicates and cell subsets were isolated. The paper's findings and limits, for the study overall: Because only two donors were included in the study, the extent to which the findings can be generalized is limited. Most clones expanded after primary vaccination were re-detected after the booster (just under 97% of CD4 and approximately 85% of CD8), suggesting broad memory maintenance. A small fraction of clonotypes showed up in both the CD4 and CD8 compartments, probably as a result of convergent recombination. Because abundant contaminating clonotypes from the bulk population could be contained in FACS-sorted repertoires, computational filtering was required. Compared with the primary T-cell response, the secondary T-cell response was faster but weaker, reaching its peak on day 5 rather than on day 15.

TCR cDNA was made using 5'RACE template switching, a step that added a universal primer site and unique molecular identifiers. cDNA synthesis was primed from both the TCR alpha and TCR beta constant segments. Two PCR steps were used to amplify libraries, with sample barcodes and sequencing adapters being added in the second step. Sequencing of libraries was done on Illumina HiSeq 2500 (2x100 bp) or NovaSeq (2x150 bp). On the authors' methods: Demultiplexing of reads and collapsing into UMI consensus sequences were performed with MIGEC, and V(D)J alignment was carried out with MiXCR. Using edgeR on replicate PBMC samples, clonotypes were called vaccine-responding if FDR was below 0.01 and the log2 fold change was above 5 up to day 15. Each bulk clonotype was labeled CD4 or CD8 based on which sequenced repertoire, CD4 or CD8, contained the clonotype at higher abundance. TCRdb handled the public reads itself, with Q25 trimming in fastp and clone calling in MiXCR, and kept productive beta chains. Rows with a matching CDR3 protein are joined into one entry that keeps the most common DNA and genes. What appears here as the V and J calls and clone size reflects TCRdb's work, not the paper's. The sample table records about 370,000 distinct CDR3 sequences; more than 9% of these occur just once. Jointly, the top ten make up roughly 18% of the sample.

The treatment or condition label corresponds to: live attenuated yellow fever vaccine strain. Two biological replicates of bulk PBMCs were collected at each blood-draw timepoint. A standard Ficoll-Paque protocol was used to isolate PBMCs from peripheral blood. RNA was extracted with TriZol from bulk PBMCs, CD4 and CD8 fractions, and dextramer-positive and dextramer-negative fractions. V ends up 4 bases short and J 2 bases short, with an unmatched junction base count of 6. The CDR3 goes from the cysteine to the phenylalanine over 15 residues. Of all the DNA, just the CDR3 is kept, 45 bases in frame from base 1. For CDR1 and CDR2, the germline V gene lists SGHVS and FQNEAQ.

Sequencing was performed on PBMCs, taken on the day of the first yellow fever vaccination. Recombination joined TRBV7-8 with TRBJ2-3, with TRBD1 identical over 7 junction bases. This receptor was obtained from a man aged 18 to 29 who received the YFV17D yellow fever vaccine. The sequenced DNA: TGTGCCAGCAGCTGGAACAGGGGTGACACAGATACGCAGTATTTT. The encoded protein is CASSWNRGDTDTQYF.